The present TCR beta chain was sequenced within a study of T cell responses to AZD1222 COVID-19 vaccine (dated by TCRdb to the early 2020s). In terms of the full investigation: AZD1222 recipients whose second dose came at about 4 weeks and those whose second dose came at about 12 weeks were combined into one group, since spike-specific TCR depth and breadth did not differ between the two schedules. Trial participants were enrolled into age subgroups of 18-55, 56-69 and 70-plus years, which contained 148, 28 and 57 TCR-sequenced participants, respectively. TCR sequencing covered 230 to 250 trial participants: 200 to 220 given two doses of AZD1222 and 26 given two doses of MenACWY control vaccine. On the study overall, not on this receptor specifically: The whole spike protein was spanned by vaccine-associated CD4 TCRs, and dominant responses were seen in regions 160-218 and 743-854. Participants were mostly white British and included more females than males, and it was suggested by the authors that clonal diversity may have been underestimated. Because no samples from the day 14 peak response were available, repertoires could be characterized only after the peak T cell response. In the small 56-69-year group, the increase in depth fell short of significance, most likely because of low power. Reportedly, close to half of the unique spike-specific TCRs recognized epitopes lying outside the regions that are mutated in the B.1.351 and B.1.1.7 variants. Conclusions about previously exposed vaccinees were limited because only a handful of AZD1222 recipients were SARS-CoV-2 seropositive at baseline. After two AZD1222 doses, spike-specific TCR breadth and depth were significantly higher than at day 0 and than in MenACWY recipients.

In this sample, this clone turned up once. Its target antigen remains unknown. Qualities for individual bases were not recorded, and no much larger clone is one base off. The CDR3 regions of human TCRbeta chains were analyzed by immunosequencing. On the study's bioinformatics: TCRs in the repertoires were matched against a reference library of SARS-CoV-2-specific TCRs that had been generated with the MIRA antigen-specificity platform. Breadth was defined as the fraction of unique TCRs that were SARS-CoV-2-associated, and depth was defined as the fraction of total T cells that were SARS-CoV-2-associated. Using the MIRA data, each spike-specific TCR was mapped to the spike region that the TCR reacts to and placed in a CD4 or CD8 class. Log10-transformed breadth and depth values were compared by one-way ANOVA with Sidak's multiple comparisons tests. TCRdb's version of the immuneACCESS table is confined to in-frame rearrangements and falls short of the full clone set. An unresolved V gene accounts for under half of the shortfall where checked; the remainder is of unknown origin. Clone size and the V and J calls come from that table; the DNA yielded D and trimming. This sample lists 140,000 to 150,000 clones; approximately 90% were detected once. About 3.8% of the sample is held by the ten biggest clonotypes.

This sample's time point label indicates: baseline before first vaccination. Vaccinee samples were obtained from the UK trials COV001 and COV002, which included a single-blind randomized controlled phase 2/3 trial of AZD1222 (ChAdOx1 nCoV-19) in healthy adults. For TCRbeta chain sequencing, PBMC samples from trial participants were taken at day 0 and at day 28 after the second dose. This specimen was peripheral blood, taken on day 0 of AZD1222 vaccination. This sequence was found in an adult in good health.

The CDR3 amino acid sequence is: CATSDPGQLNTEAFF. The DNA reads as follows: TGTGCCACCAGTGACCCGGGACAGTTGAACACTGAAGCTTTCTTT. The chain was built from TRBV24-1 and TRBJ1-1, with 7 junctional bases fitting TRBD1. Trimming leaves V shorter by 4 bases and J shorter by 0 bases, with the junction holding 4 bases beyond the gene matches. From a lookup of the germline V gene, CDR1 and CDR2 are KGHDR and SFDVKD. CDR3 length: 15 amino acids, cysteine to phenylalanine. The DNA shown is the 45-base CDR3, in frame from base 1.